The 26 T cell receptor beta chains given below trace back to one sample, sequenced in a study of blood T cell dynamics during melanoma immunotherapy (dated by TCRdb to about 2020). Library generation was performed with the immunoSEQ multiplex PCR assay. TCRdb took over this immuneACCESS table, retaining in-frame rearrangements with V and J assigned. Such tables are incomplete; in checked studies, under half of the missing clones stem from an unresolved V gene, and the remainder is unexplained. For this sample the table gives 6,000 or so clones, of which roughly 75% were detected only once. More than 25% of the sample comes from the top ten. The time point label corresponds to: week 3, after first cycle of checkpoint inhibitor. Sequenced here: blood, sampled from a patient treated with checkpoint blockade. The receptor source for this set is a human donor with melanoma.

The CDR3 loop is CASSDQPNTEAFF. The CDR3 nucleotides read TGTGCCAGCAGTGACCAACCAAACACTGAAGCTTTCTTT. V and J are TRBV6-1 and TRBJ1-1; D call uncertain. Deletions cut 3 bases from V and 2 bases from J, with 7 bases between. CDR3 length: 13 residues. CDR1 and CDR2 (germline): MNHNS, SASEGT.

This clone was detected a few times. The chain carries TRBV5-5 and TRBJ2-1, with D uncertain. Trimming stripped 6 bases from V and 3 bases from J, with 4 bases between. Germline lookup yields CDR1 SGHKS and CDR2 YYEKEE (reference sequence). This CDR3 has 11 residues. The CDR3 protein is CASMDYNEQFF. The CDR3 DNA reads as TGTGCCAGCATGGACTACAATGAGCAGTTCTTC.

This rearrangement joins TRBV11-2 to TRBJ1-5; D remains ambiguous. Germline assignment: CDR1 SGHAT and CDR2 FQNNGV. This CDR3 is built from 17 residues. Trimming removed 1 base from V and 1 base from J, with 14 bases in between. The CDR3 DNA reads as TGTGCCAGCAGCTTAGGGACCTCATACGGGAGCAATCAGCCCCAGCATTTT. The encoded protein is CASSLGTSYGSNQPQHF.

The rearrangement links TRBV30 to TRBJ1-5, with D perhaps matching TRBD1 (6 bases). This CDR3 region has 14 residues. Germline-derived CDR1 and CDR2 are GTSNPN and SVGIG (reference sequence). V lost 1 base and J 1 base, leaving 8 bases between the germline ends. The CDR3 DNA sequence: TGTGCCTGGAGTGACAGGGTAAGCAATCAGCCCCAGCATTTT. The encoded protein is CAWSDRVSNQPQHF.

This chain connects TRBV5-6 to TRBJ2-1; a possible D gene is TRBD1 (5 bases). CDR1 is SGHDT and CDR2 is YYEEEE in the germline V gene. The CDR3 covers 12 residues. V was shortened by 2 bases and J by 8 bases, with 8 bases between the two germline ends. This chain's CDR3 is CASSFHRYEQFF. Written as DNA, the CDR3 is TGTGCCAGCAGCTTTCACAGGTATGAGCAGTTCTTC. Full variable domain (rest looked up from reference TRBV5-6 and TRBJ2-1): DAGVTQSPTHLIKTRGQQVTLRCSPKSGHDTVSWYQQALGQGPQFIFQYYEEEERQRGNFPDRFSGHQFPNYSSELNVNALLLGDSALYLCASSFHRYEQFFGPGTRLTVL.

A word on this clone: Within the sample, other DNA sequences also encode this same CDR3. CDR3 protein: CASSLVPTLNTEAFF. CDR3 nucleotide sequence: TGCGCCAGCAGCTTGGTTCCGACATTGAACACTGAAGCTTTCTTT. This chain joins TRBV5-1 and TRBJ1-1; D is undetermined. This CDR3 comprises 15 residues. V lost 0 bases and J lost 0, with 9 bases in between. The germline V gene encodes CDR1 SGHRS and CDR2 YFSETQ. The whole variable domain, remainder taken from reference TRBV5-1 and TRBJ1-1, is KAGVTQTPRYLIKTRGQQVTLSCSPISGHRSVSWYQQTPGQGLQFLFEYFSETQRNKGNFPGRFSGRQFSNSRSEMNVSTLELGDSALYLCASSLVPTLNTEAFFGQGTRLTVV.

The J gene is TRBJ1-5, the V gene TRBV6-5; weak D call: TRBD1 (5 bases). The V end was cut by 2 bases, the J end by 5 bases, with 10 bases between. CDR3 length: 14 residues. CDR1 is MNHEY, CDR2 SVGAGI, per germline. The CDR3 sequence: CASSYELGDQPQHF. CDR3 nucleotide sequence: TGTGCCAGCAGTTACGAGTTAGGGGATCAGCCCCAGCATTTT.

The chain joins TRBV29-1 to TRBJ1-2; D might be TRBD1 (5 bases). This CDR3 spans 12 amino acids. Germline loops: CDR1 SQVTM, CDR2 ANQGSEA. Trimming pared 7 bases from V and 5 bases from J, leaving 14 bases between. This CDR3 reads CSAQGSQYGYTF. DNA of the CDR3: TGCAGCGCCCAGGGCTCCCAATATGGCTACACCTTC.

The chain recombines TRBV7-9 with TRBJ2-7; D is uncertain. The CDR3 spans 13 residues. The V end was cut by 5 bases, the J end by 4 bases, with 12 bases between. Germline V lookup: CDR1 SEHNR, CDR2 FQNEAQ (reference sequence). The CDR3 region is CASSAASGYEQYF. In DNA form, the CDR3 reads TGTGCCAGCAGCGCGGCCTCAGGTTACGAGCAGTACTTC.

The V and J genes are TRBV2 and TRBJ1-5; TRBD1 is a possible D gene (5 bases). Deletions cut 1 base from V and 1 base from J, with 8 bases between. Germline assignment: CDR1 SNHLY and CDR2 FYNNEI. The length of the CDR3 is 15 residues. CDR3 region: CASSEVDTSNQPQHF. In DNA, the CDR3 is TGTGCCAGCAGTGAAGTGGACACCAGCAATCAGCCCCAGCATTTT.

The V call is TRBV13, the J call TRBJ2-7; perhaps TRBD1 as D (6 bases). The CDR3 contains 15 residues. Trimming took off 2 bases at V and 4 bases at J, with 15 bases between the two ends. CDR1 PRHDT and CDR2 FYEKMQ come from the germline V gene (reference sequence). The CDR3 protein is CASSLKGVYSYEQYF. The CDR3 DNA sequence: TGTGCCAGCAGCTTAAAGGGGGTGTACTCTTACGAGCAGTACTTC.

V usage is TRBV5-1 and J usage is TRBJ2-3; D is ambiguous. Germline values: CDR1 SGHRS, CDR2 YFSETQ. This CDR3 is 16 amino acids long. Trimming took 0 bases from V and 2 from J, leaving 13 bases between them. CDR3 bases: TGCGCCAGCAGCTTGGTTCCCCCCATGAACACAGATACGCAGTATTTT. Its translation is CASSLVPPMNTDTQYF.

The rearrangement uses TRBV12-5 and TRBJ2-1, with D possibly being TRBD2 (7 bases). The germline V gene has CDR1 LGHNT and CDR2 FRNRAP. V lost 1 base and J 2 bases, leaving 15 bases between the germline ends. The CDR3 extends over 17 amino acids. In nucleotides, the CDR3 is TGTGCTAGTGGTTTGGAGGGGGGGACATTTCCCTACAATGAGCAGTTCTTC. Protein product: CASGLEGGTFPYNEQFF.

This clone occurred a few times. V is TRBV11-2 and J is TRBJ2-7; TRBD1 aligns across 8 bases. Germline V gives CDR1 SGHAT, CDR2 FQNNGV. The CDR3 runs 16 residues. Trimming cost V 3 bases and J 7 bases; bases outside gene matches: 14. The CDR3 is CASSLSVGQGAREQYF. CDR3 DNA sequence: TGTGCCAGCAGCTTGAGTGTGGGCCAGGGGGCGCGTGAGCAGTACTTC.

V is TRBV6-6 and J is TRBJ2-6; D possibly corresponds to TRBD1 (5 bases). The germline gives CDR1 MNHNY, CDR2 SVGAGI (reference sequence). CDR3 length equals 15 residues. V was clipped by 6 bases and J by 1 base, with 10 bases between them. Here the CDR3 reads CASSGQGSGANVLTF. The CDR3 DNA reads TGTGCCAGCAGCGGCCAGGGATCTGGGGCCAACGTCCTGACTTTC.

This clone turned up a few times. The chain links TRBV5-1 to TRBJ2-5; the match to TRBD2 covers 8 bases. The CDR3 covers 14 residues. The J segment lost 5 bases and the V segment lost 0 bases, leaving 3 bases of the junction unmatched. In germline, CDR1 is SGHRS, CDR2 YFSETQ. The CDR3 nucleotides are TGCGCCAGCAGCTTGGCGGGGGGGCCGGAGACCCAGTACTTC. Its protein is CASSLAGGPETQYF.

The chain has TRBV29-1 and TRBJ2-5, with 11 bases identical to TRBD1. Germline V lookup: CDR1 SQVTM, CDR2 ANQGSEA. There are 12 residues in the CDR3. Trimming at V came to 7 bases and at J to 5 bases, leaving 3 bases not matched to a gene. The CDR3 nucleotides read TGCAGCGCGGACAGGGGGCACGAGACCCAGTACTTC. Translated, it gives CSADRGHETQYF. Combining the CDR3 with reference TRBV29-1 and TRBJ2-5 gives the whole variable domain SAVISQKPSRDICQRGTSLTIQCQVDSQVTMMFWYRQQPGQSLTLIATANQGSEATYESGFVIDKFPISRPNLTFSTLTVSNMSPEDSSIYLCSADRGHETQYFGPGTRLLVL.

The CDR3 DNA follows: TGTGCCAGCAGCTTGTTAGGCGAACGCACCTTC. It translates to CASSLLGERTF. The V gene is TRBV5-6, the J gene TRBJ1-2; D remains unclear. Trimming removed 1 base at V and 13 bases at J, with 11 bases between. Looked up from germline, CDR1 is SGHDT and CDR2 is YYEEEE. This CDR3 spans 11 amino acids.

This chain joins TRBV21-1 and TRBJ2-5; no check of the table's D call, TRBD2, against the DNA was made. TRBV21-1 is annotated as a pseudogene. The CDR3 is 17 residues long. CDR3 in amino acids: CASSILGLAGAQETQYF. CDR3 bases: TGTGCCAGCAGCATTCTAGGACTAGCGGGGGCCCAAGAGACCCAGTACTTC.

V usage is TRBV16 and J usage is TRBJ1-5; D may be TRBD1 (5 bases). V was cut by 3 bases and J by 7 bases, with 16 bases left in between. Germline V gene data show CDR1 as KGHSY and CDR2 as FQNENV. The CDR3 totals 15 residues. CDR3 sequence (DNA): TGTGCCAGCAGCCATTTTTCTAGGGGTGGACAGCCCCAGCATTTT. Protein: CASSHFSRGGQPQHF. Full variable domain (missing parts from reference TRBV16 and TRBJ1-5): GEEVAQTPKHLVRGEGQKAKLYCAPIKGHSYVFWYQQVLKNEFKFLISFQNENVFDETGMPKERFSAKCLPNSPCSLEIQATKLEDSAVYFCASSHFSRGGQPQHFGDGTRLSIL.

The chain joins TRBV2 to TRBJ2-2, with 7 bases that match TRBD1. Germline assignment: CDR1 SNHLY and CDR2 FYNNEI. The CDR3 has 14 residues. Trimming took 8 bases from V and 5 from J; bases not matched to a gene: 8. In DNA form, the CDR3 reads TGTGCCAGCCGACCCGGGACAGAAACCGGGGAGCTGTTTTTT. Protein: CASRPGTETGELFF.

J is TRBJ2-1 and V is TRBV29-1; no clear D. The CDR3 length is 15 residues. Trimming removed 2 bases at V and 2 bases at J, with 13 bases between. Germline CDR1 is SQVTM and CDR2 is ANQGSEA. In nucleotides, the CDR3 is TGCAGCGTTGAAAGAGGAGCAGGCACCTACAATGAGCAGTTCTTC. Translated: CSVERGAGTYNEQFF.

This clone was seen more than once but under ten times. The CDR3 protein is CASSKQDTYGYTF. The CDR3 DNA sequence: TGTGCCAGTAGTAAACAGGATACCTATGGCTACACCTTC. The V call is TRBV19, the J call TRBJ1-2; possible D gene TRBD1, 5 bases. This CDR3 comprises 13 residues. Germline values: CDR1 LNHDA, CDR2 SQIVND (reference sequence). Trimming cost V 4 bases and J 4 bases, with 10 bases left between them. The whole variable domain, filled in from reference TRBV19 and TRBJ1-2, reads DGGITQSPKYLFRKEGQNVTLSCEQNLNHDAMYWYRQDPGQGLRLIYYSQIVNDFQKGDIAEGYSVSREKKESFPLTVTSAQKNPTAFYLCASSKQDTYGYTFGSGTRLTVV.

The chain is built from TRBV30 and TRBJ2-5; no firm D call. The CDR3 totals 11 residues. In germline, CDR1 is GTSNPN, CDR2 SVGIG (reference sequence). V gave up 3 bases and J gave up 4 bases, with 6 bases separating them. This chain's CDR3 is CAWSAGETQYF. The DNA for the CDR3 is TGTGCCTGGAGCGCAGGAGAGACCCAGTACTTC.

This clone was detected a few times. The chain joins TRBV7-6 to TRBJ1-4; 10 bases align to TRBD1. The CDR3 contains 15 residues. The J segment lost 5 bases and the V segment lost 5 bases, leaving 5 bases of the junction unmatched. CDR1 is SGHVS, CDR2 FNYEAQ, per germline. The DNA for the CDR3 is TGTGCCAGCAGCCGGACAGGGGGTCCAAATGAAAAACTGTTTTTT. It is translated as CASSRTGGPNEKLFF. The full variable domain, in which reference TRBV7-6 and TRBJ1-4 provide the parts outside the CDR3, is GAGVSQSPRYKVTKRGQDVALRCDPISGHVSLYWYRQALGQGPEFLTYFNYEAQQDKSGLPNDRFSAERPEGSISTLTIQRTEQRDSAMYRCASSRTGGPNEKLFFGSGTQLSVL.

The chain combines TRBV7-6 with TRBJ2-7, with 11 bases matching TRBD2. The germline CDR1 and CDR2 sequences are SGHVS and FNYEAQ. CDR3 size: 14 residues. Losses at the gene ends were 5 bases for V and 7 bases for J; bases not matched to a gene: 7. For the CDR3, the DNA is TGTGCCAGCAGCCGTAGCGGGGGGGCCTTTGAGCAGTACTTC. Residues: CASSRSGGAFEQYF.